Sequencing of this T cell receptor beta chain was carried out in a study of T cells expressing NK-cell markers. No DNA is given; TCRdb re-called the 5' RACE reads and lists each CDR3 protein once. In all, the sample yields 300,000 to 450,000 distinct CDR3 sequences. Germline V gene lookup returns CDR1 SNHLY and CDR2 FYNNEI. CDR3 length equals 14 residues. Sequencing was performed on blood T cells: a sorted CD56 or NKG2C T cell subset, CD4+ or CD8+ T cells, or bulk PBMC T cells (not recorded which). V is TRBV2 and J is TRBJ1-1; TCRdb calls TRBD1, which cannot be checked without DNA. The clonotype comes from a man between 18 and 69 years old in good health. CDR3 loop: CASANRGGNTEAFF.